This entry features one TCR beta chain sequence. Its target is not known. Some clones are missing from TCRdb's copy, which holds only in-frame ones; the method was immunoSEQ multiplex PCR. The sample lists under 40,000 clones, around 83% seen once, with about 0.64% in the top ten. These data are taken from a study of T cells in narcolepsy. Study-level findings and limits: Autoreactive clone sequences were missing from some blood memory CD4+ repertoires.

V gave up 3 bases and J gave up 5 bases, with 21 bases separating them. The CDR3 extends over 16 amino acids. CDR1 SGDLS and CDR2 YYNGEE come from the germline V gene. This rearrangement joins TRBV9 to TRBJ2-7, with D perhaps matching TRBD1 or TRBD2 (6 bases each). Input material: memory (CD45RA-) CD4+ T cells from blood. This clonotype originated in a human donor in good health. CDR3 coding DNA: TGTGCCAGCAGCGAGGACGCAAGGGGGGTATGGAACGAGCAGTACTTC. It codes for CASSEDARGVWNEQYF.